This note documents a single T cell receptor (beta chain) sequence. The antigen remains undetermined. Libraries were prepared by immunoSEQ multiplex PCR; TCRdb keeps only in-frame clonotypes and omits some of them. The sample shows 150,000 to 200,000 clones, around 90% of them seen only once. Looked up from germline, CDR1 is LGHNA and CDR2 is YNFKEQ. The V and J ends lost 3 bases and 0 bases, in that order; junction bases with no gene match: 5. There are 16 residues in the CDR3. This sample is part of a study of T cell responses to AZD1222 COVID-19 vaccine. Study outcomes and limitations: Clonal diversity was possibly underestimated, and the donors were mostly white British, with more females. When two AZD1222 doses had been given, Spike-specific TCR breadth and depth rose. Vaccine-associated CD4 TCRs ranged over spike, dominating at 160-218 and 743-854. None of the repertoires were sampled until the peak T cell response had passed.

The sample in question was peripheral blood, obtained 28 days after the second dose of the MenACWY control vaccine. This clonotype was obtained from an adult who received the MenACWY meningococcal vaccine as a control. The gene calls are TRBV4-2 and TRBJ1-5, with 7 bases identical to TRBD1. CDR3 nucleotides: TGTGCCAGCAGCCAGGCAGGGGGGTATAGCAATCAGCCCCAGCATTTT. Translating it yields CASSQAGGYSNQPQHF.